The 31 T cell receptor beta chains given below trace back to one sample, sequenced in a study of T-cell reconstitution after alpha-beta-depleted transplantation in children. The authors prepared the TCRbeta library with unique molecular identifiers. TCRdb independently ran MiXCR on the PCR reads; one entry per CDR3 protein. The sample has around 400,000 distinct CDR3 sequences; roughly a tenth are singletons. The material was PBMCs from the stem cell graft donor, obtained from the stem cell graft. The receptors here all came from a human donor who donated a stem cell graft to a child with acute myeloid leukemia.

V is TRBV7-9 and J is TRBJ2-5; 9 positions match TRBD1. Per germline, CDR1 SEHNR and CDR2 FQNEAQ (reference sequence). The CDR3 length is 16 residues. The V and J ends lost 1 base and 5 bases, in that order; junction bases with no gene match: 8. CDR3 amino acids: CASSLDGTGRWETQYF. Written as DNA, the CDR3 is TGTGCCAGCAGCTTAGATGGGACAGGGAGATGGGAGACCCAGTACTTC.

At least ten counts were recorded for this clonotype. The chain combines TRBV5-1 with TRBJ2-1; the D call may be TRBD1 or TRBD2 (5 bases each). The CDR3 sequence is 16 residues long. Trimming shortened V by 4 bases and J by 4 bases, and 18 bases separated the two germline ends. Germline assignment: CDR1 SGHRS and CDR2 YFSETQ. The DNA of the CDR3 is TGCGCCAGCAGCGACACCACCGGGACCTATTACAATGAGCAGTTCTTC. Residues: CASSDTTGTYYNEQFF.

This clonotype was seen a handful of times. This rearrangement joins TRBV10-3 to TRBJ1-1; no definite D call. Between the trimmed V and J ends, which lost 6 bases and 1 base, there was a span of 9 bases. Germline V gives CDR1 ENHRY, CDR2 SYGVKD. This CDR3 is built from 13 residues. The CDR3 nucleotides read TGTGCCATCAGCCCAACATCGAACACTGAAGCTTTCTTT. It yields the protein CAISPTSNTEAFF.

The V call is TRBV20-1, the J call TRBJ1-1; D is ambiguous. This CDR3 has 11 amino acids. Per the germline V gene, CDR1 is DFQATT and CDR2 is SNEGSKA (reference sequence). Trimming removed 0 bases at V and 8 bases at J, with 7 bases between. DNA for the CDR3: TGCAGTGCTAGAGATACCGGGGAAGCTTTCTTT. It encodes CSARDTGEAFF.

V gene TRBV10-3 combines with J gene TRBJ2-5; no reliable D call. The CDR3 is made up of 12 amino acids. Germline V gives CDR1 ENHRY, CDR2 SYGVKD. V was shortened by 5 bases and J by 3 bases, with 7 bases between the two germline ends. The CDR3 sequence: CAISKRKETQYF. In DNA, the CDR3 is TGTGCCATCAGTAAAAGGAAAGAGACCCAGTACTTC.

This clonotype was detected many times. The V gene is TRBV20-1, the J gene TRBJ2-5; D not resolved. This CDR3 is 12 amino acids long. Germline lookup yields CDR1 DFQATT and CDR2 SNEGSKA (reference sequence). The V gene lost 2 bases and the J gene lost 1 base, with 5 bases spanning the gap. The chain's CDR3 is CSARSVQETQYF. CDR3 nucleotide sequence: TGCAGTGCTAGATCAGTCCAAGAGACCCAGTACTTC.

This clonotype was found a few times. This rearrangement joins TRBV29-1 to TRBJ2-1; possibly TRBD2 for D (5 bases). Germline CDR1 is SQVTM and CDR2 is ANQGSEA. Trimming removed 7 bases from V and 0 bases from J, with 13 bases in between. The CDR3 extends over 14 amino acids. CDR3 DNA sequence: TGCAGCGCCGACGTGGGGAGCTCCTACAATGAGCAGTTCTTC. Encoded protein: CSADVGSSYNEQFF.

This chain joins TRBV12-3 or TRBV12-4 and TRBJ2-1; TRBD1 matches 12 bases. The ends lost 3 bases at V and 8 bases at J; junction bases unmatched: 11. CDR3 length equals 17 residues. DNA for the CDR3: TGTGCCAGCAGTTTCTTGGGACAGGGGGCGATCGGCGATGAGCAGTTCTTC. Its protein product is CASSFLGQGAIGDEQFF.

This clonotype was seen at least ten times. The chain links TRBV20-1 to TRBJ1-3; TRBD1 might be the D (5 bases). Germline V gives CDR1 DFQATT, CDR2 SNEGSKA (reference sequence). The CDR3 runs to 14 residues. Deletions cut 4 bases from V and 2 bases from J, with 12 bases between. The CDR3: CSAKIQDAGNTIYF. In DNA form, the CDR3 reads TGCAGTGCTAAGATACAGGATGCTGGAAACACCATATATTTT.

This clonotype was seen repeatedly, ten times or more. The gene calls are TRBV5-1 and TRBJ1-1, with D hard to call. V lost 1 base to trimming and J lost 0 bases, with 7 bases between them. Germline CDR1 is SGHRS and CDR2 is YFSETQ. The CDR3 length is 14 residues. The DNA for the CDR3 is TGCGCCAGCAGCTTGAACATCATGAACACTGAAGCTTTCTTT. The encoded protein is CASSLNIMNTEAFF.

The V gene is TRBV5-1, the J gene TRBJ2-2; 9 bases are a match to TRBD2. The V segment lost 4 bases and the J segment 1 base; nucleotides outside the gene matches: 5. CDR1 and CDR2 from the germline V gene are SGHRS and YFSETQ. The CDR3 loop spans 16 amino acids. The CDR3, as DNA: TGCGCCAGCAGCCTAGGGACTAGCAGGAACACCGGGGAGCTGTTTTTT. Translation gives CASSLGTSRNTGELFF.

This clonotype was recorded at least ten times. The chain uses TRBV4-1 and TRBJ2-2; D is perhaps TRBD2 (6 bases). V lost 2 bases, J lost 5 bases, and 12 bases lay in between. The CDR3 covers 15 residues. CDR1 and CDR2 (germline): MGHRA, YSYEKL. This CDR3 is CASSQLSGETGELFF. The CDR3 DNA reads TGCGCCAGCAGCCAACTTAGCGGAGAGACCGGGGAGCTGTTTTTT.

Many counts were recorded for this clonotype. This chain connects TRBV3-1 to TRBJ2-5, with 11 bases identical to TRBD2. The CDR3 spans 14 residues. The V and J ends lost 2 bases and 12 bases, in that order; junction bases with no gene match: 8. Germline lookup yields CDR1 LGHDT and CDR2 YNNKEL (reference sequence). The CDR3 sequence: CASSQPTSGETEYF. DNA for the CDR3: TGTGCCAGCAGCCAACCGACTAGCGGGGAAACGGAGTACTTC.

V and J are TRBV29-1 and TRBJ2-7, with D possibly matching TRBD2 (5 bases). In germline, CDR1 is SQVTM, CDR2 ANQGSEA. The CDR3 totals 11 residues. V lost 7 bases and J 7 bases, leaving 14 bases between the germline ends. Here the CDR3 reads CSEPGTMEQYV. CDR3 nucleotide sequence: TGCAGCGAACCGGGAACCATGGAGCAGTACGTC.

The chain is built from TRBV6-2 or TRBV6-3 and TRBJ1-1; the match to TRBD1 covers 7 bases. The CDR3 extends over 17 amino acids. Germline CDR1 reads MNHEY; CDR2 reads SVGEGT. With 7 bases clipped from V and 1 base from J, the junction kept 15 bases outside the gene matches. CDR3 nucleotide sequence: TGTGCCAGCACCCCCTCCCCCTGGACAGGATCGAACACTGAAGCTTTCTTT. This encodes CASTPSPWTGSNTEAFF.

The J gene is TRBJ2-1, the V gene TRBV20-1, with 10 bases fitting TRBD2. The CDR3 is 14 amino acids. The V segment lost 3 bases and the J segment 3 bases; nucleotides outside the gene matches: 2. CDR1 and CDR2 from the germline V gene are DFQATT and SNEGSKA (reference sequence). Here the CDR3 reads CSASSSGSYNEQFF. As DNA, the CDR3 is TGCAGTGCTAGTTCTAGCGGGAGCTACAATGAGCAGTTCTTC.

This clonotype was seen a single time. This chain uses TRBV12-3 or TRBV12-4 with TRBJ2-1; D gene uncertain. The CDR3 spans 13 residues. V shed 3 bases and J shed 9 bases, with 12 bases lying between them. The CDR3: CASSFVDRTEQFF. CDR3 sequence (DNA): TGTGCCAGCAGTTTTGTGGACCGCACTGAGCAGTTCTTC.

This clonotype has more than one count but fewer than ten. The rearrangement joins TRBV12-3 or TRBV12-4 to TRBJ1-5; TRBD1 is a possible D gene (5 bases). The CDR3 sequence is 14 residues long. The ends were cut back, 7 bases at V and 2 bases at J, with 12 bases in the middle. Written as DNA, the CDR3 is TGTGCCAGCACCCAGGGCTCGCGCAATCAGCCCCAGCATTTT. Protein: CASTQGSRNQPQHF.

The J gene is TRBJ2-7, the V gene TRBV18, with 8 bases lining up with TRBD1. The CDR3 sequence is 15 residues long. Trimming at V came to 4 bases and at J to 1 base, leaving 6 bases not matched to a gene. Germline assignment: CDR1 KGHSH and CDR2 LQKENI. The CDR3 is CASSLRTGSSYEQYF. CDR3 sequence (DNA): TGTGCCAGCTCACTCCGGACAGGGTCGTCCTACGAGCAGTACTTC.

This clonotype has a handful of counts. V gene TRBV12-3 or TRBV12-4 combines with J gene TRBJ2-1; tentative D call: TRBD2 (5 bases). The V gene lost 3 bases and the J gene lost 5 bases, with 14 bases spanning the gap. The CDR3 covers 15 residues. The chain's CDR3 is CASSFGLARDNEQFF. The CDR3 bases are TGTGCCAGCAGTTTTGGGTTAGCGAGGGACAATGAGCAGTTCTTC.

The chain recombines TRBV30 with TRBJ1-2; D is uncertain. The germline CDR1 and CDR2 sequences are GTSNPN and SVGIG (reference sequence). The germline V and J ends were trimmed by 5 bases and 6 bases, with 10 bases remaining between them. The CDR3 contains 11 residues. CDR3 residues: CAWSGSHGYTF. CDR3 coding DNA: TGTGCCTGGTCCGGGAGCCATGGCTACACCTTC.

This clonotype has more than one count but fewer than ten. V gene TRBV30 combines with J gene TRBJ2-7; D is uncertain. Germline assignment: CDR1 GTSNPN and CDR2 SVGIG (reference sequence). The length of the CDR3 is 15 residues. V dropped 0 bases and J dropped 2 bases, with 14 bases sitting between them. The CDR3 sequence is CAWSVGRTPPYEQYF. CDR3 nucleotide sequence: TGTGCCTGGAGTGTAGGCAGAACGCCCCCCTACGAGCAGTACTTC.

There are a few counts of this clonotype. The chain couples TRBV20-1 to TRBJ1-1; D is unresolved. V shed 4 bases and J shed 1 base, with 10 bases lying between them. Germline lookup yields CDR1 DFQATT and CDR2 SNEGSKA (reference sequence). The CDR3 has 13 residues. CDR3 DNA sequence: TGCAGTGCTACGAGGGTTTCGAACACTGAAGCTTTCTTT. The encoded protein is CSATRVSNTEAFF.

This clonotype was found a few times. The V call is TRBV12-3 or TRBV12-4, the J call TRBJ2-1; 8 bases match TRBD1. J lost 1 base, V lost 7 bases, and 6 bases had no gene match. CDR3 size: 15 residues. CDR3 sequence reads: CASTLRQGSYNEQFF. The CDR3 DNA follows: TGTGCCAGCACCCTTAGACAGGGGTCCTACAATGAGCAGTTCTTC.

V usage is TRBV7-3 and J usage is TRBJ2-7, with D hard to call. The V end lost 8 bases, the J end lost 0 bases, and 17 bases lay between the germline ends. The CDR3 spans 15 residues. The germline V gene encodes CDR1 SGHTA and CDR2 FQGTGA. The chain's CDR3 is CASPYDAPNSYEQYV. DNA for the CDR3: TGTGCCAGCCCCTATGACGCGCCCAACTCCTACGAGCAGTACGTC.

The genes are TRBV3-1 and TRBJ2-2, with 10 bases identical to TRBD2. The CDR3 totals 17 residues. Unmatched junction bases numbered 5, after V lost 4 bases and J lost 0 bases. CDR1 LGHDT and CDR2 YNNKEL come from the germline V gene (reference sequence). The CDR3 bases are TGTGCCAGCAGCCTTCGGACTAGCGGAGCGAACACCGGGGAGCTGTTTTTT. This translates into CASSLRTSGANTGELFF. Full variable domain (missing parts from reference TRBV3-1 and TRBJ2-2): DTAVSQTPKYLVTQMGNDKSIKCEQNLGHDTMYWYKQDSKKFLKIMFSYNNKELIINETVPNRFSPKSPDKAHLNLHINSLELGDSAVYFCASSLRTSGANTGELFFGEGSRLTVL.

The rearrangement uses TRBV7-3 and TRBJ2-1; D is perhaps TRBD2 (6 bases). V lost 2 bases to trimming and J lost 6 bases, with 14 bases between them. The V gene's germline CDR1 is SGHTA and CDR2 FQGTGA. CDR3 length: 15 amino acids. The CDR3 loop is CASSLDPLASNEQFF. DNA for the CDR3: TGTGCCAGCAGCTTAGACCCACTAGCAAGCAATGAGCAGTTCTTC.

This clonotype was detected a few times. The rearrangement joins TRBV5-4 to TRBJ2-5; TRBD1 aligns across 10 bases. There are 15 residues in the CDR3. Trimming removed 1 base from V and 5 bases from J; junction bases left unmatched: 5. Germline V gene data show CDR1 as SGHNT and CDR2 as YYREEE (reference sequence). The CDR3 spells CASSLPGQGTETQYF. CDR3 nucleotides: TGTGCCAGCAGCTTGCCGGGACAGGGGACGGAGACCCAGTACTTC.

This clonotype was seen a handful of times. The chain joins TRBV6-5 to TRBJ2-7; a possible D gene is TRBD2 (5 bases). V lost 4 bases to trimming and J lost 5 bases, with 6 bases between them. The CDR3 has 11 amino acids. Germline V gives CDR1 MNHEY, CDR2 SVGAGI. The CDR3 nucleotides are TGTGCCAGCAGTTCCGGGGACGAGCAGTACTTC. Translated, it gives CASSSGDEQYF.

This clonotype was counted between two and nine times. CDR3 DNA sequence: TGTGCCAGCAGTTTAGGAGTAACTAGCGGGACAAGGGCCGCCAATGAGCAGTTCTTC. It is translated as CASSLGVTSGTRAANEQFF. V gene TRBV2 combines with J gene TRBJ2-1; TRBD2 aligns across 10 bases. The length of the CDR3 is 19 residues. Germline CDR1 SNHLY, CDR2 FYNNEI. Losses at the gene ends were 5 bases for V and 6 bases for J; bases not matched to a gene: 19. Filled out from reference TRBV2 and TRBJ2-1, the complete variable domain reads EPEVTQTPSHQVTQMGQEVILRCVPISNHLYFYWYRQILGQKVEFLVSFYNNEISEKSEIFDDQFSVERPDGSNFTLKIRSTKLEDSAMYFCASSLGVTSGTRAANEQFFGPGTRLTVL.

The sample holds a few counts of this clonotype. The chain combines TRBV27 with TRBJ2-1; 9 nucleotides line up with TRBD1. J lost 6 bases, V lost 6 bases, and 6 bases had no gene match. Germline CDR1 reads MNHEY; CDR2 reads SMNVEV (reference sequence). This CDR3 has 14 residues. Here the CDR3 DNA reads TGTGCCAGCAGCTGGGGACAGGGATCCAATGAGCAGTTCTTC. Protein sequence: CASSWGQGSNEQFF.